The 17 T cell receptor beta chains below all came from one sample that was sequenced in a study of beta chain features in type 1 diabetes. Study-level results: TCRB CDR3s were moderately but significantly shorter in Type 1 diabetes patients in all four CD4+ subsets.

Every bit of the isolated RNA underwent reverse transcription, so sequencing read expressed TCRB transcripts. Repertoires were generated with immunoSEQ multiplex PCR, while TCRdb's copy carries only in-frame clones and drops some. The repertoire consists of around 160,000 clones, with approximately 9.1% occurring once and the leading ten covering about 0.65%. Antigen specificity for these receptors is unknown. Input material: central memory CD4+ T cells from blood. The receptors were sampled from a woman aged 25-40 years with type 1 diabetes.

The J gene is TRBJ2-7, the V gene TRBV7-8, with 13 bases matching TRBD2. The germline gives CDR1 SGHVS, CDR2 FQNEAQ. Germline trimming cut 5 bases from V and 7 bases from J; bases unmatched to any gene: 8. This CDR3 spans 15 amino acids. CDR3 sequence: CASSSRTSGSNEQYF. As DNA, the CDR3 is TGTGCCAGCAGCAGTCGGACTAGCGGGAGTAATGAGCAGTACTTC.

This clone was counted only a few times. The chain is built from TRBV5-1 and TRBJ2-1, with 14 bases fitting TRBD2. V shed 3 bases, J shed 9 bases, and the junction held 11 bases outside the gene matches. Per germline, CDR1 SGHRS and CDR2 YFSETQ. CDR3 length: 17 amino acids. DNA of the CDR3: TGCGCCAGCAGCTCGGGACTAGCGGGAGCTGTACCTGGTGAGCAGTTCTTC. Encoded protein: CASSSGLAGAVPGEQFF.

The chain links TRBV25-1 to TRBJ2-3; 11 bases agree with TRBD2. The CDR3 is made up of 15 amino acids. Germline V gene sequence: CDR1 MGHDK, CDR2 SYGVNS. With 4 bases clipped from V and 5 bases from J, the junction kept 5 bases outside the gene matches. In DNA, the CDR3 is TGTGCCAGCAGTGTAGCGGGAGGGCGTAAAGATACGCAGTATTTT. This encodes CASSVAGGRKDTQYF.

The chain is built from TRBV27 and TRBJ1-2; maybe TRBD1 (6 bases). Trimming stripped 0 bases from V and 2 bases from J, with 19 bases between. This CDR3 contains 18 residues. Germline CDR1 MNHEY, CDR2 SMNVEV (reference sequence). CDR3 loop: CASSLSIRGGLLNYGYTF. The CDR3 bases are TGTGCCAGCAGTTTATCGATCAGGGGCGGTTTACTGAACTATGGCTACACCTTC.

This clone was seen more than once but under ten times. The V gene is TRBV7-6, the J gene TRBJ2-2, with TRBD1 identical over 8 bases. V gave up 2 bases and J gave up 7 bases; unmatched junction bases: 6. This CDR3 region has 15 residues. Per germline, CDR1 SGHVS and CDR2 FNYEAQ. The CDR3 loop is CASSLRARGLGELFF. CDR3 nucleotide sequence: TGTGCCAGCAGCTTAAGGGCCAGGGGGCTCGGGGAGCTGTTTTTT.

This clone was observed a handful of times. The rearrangement joins TRBV30 to TRBJ2-3; D remains unclear. Trimming stripped 2 bases from V and 4 bases from J, with 16 bases between. The germline V gene encodes CDR1 GTSNPN and CDR2 SVGIG (reference sequence). CDR3 length equals 15 residues. The CDR3 DNA sequence: TGTGCCTGGAGTAGGTCCCAGGTTTCCGCAGATACGCAGTATTTT. It specifies CAWSRSQVSADTQYF.

In its sample, this clone was seen a few times. The rearrangement joins TRBV18 to TRBJ2-1; 7 positions agree with TRBD2. V lost 4 bases and J lost 5; bases outside the gene matches: 8. The CDR3 contains 15 residues. CDR1 is KGHSH, CDR2 LQKENI, per germline. The CDR3, as DNA: TGTGCCAGCTCACGCCCCTCGGGAGGAGACAATGAGCAGTTCTTC. Its translation is CASSRPSGGDNEQFF.

The chain links TRBV30 to TRBJ2-7, with D possibly TRBD1 on 5 matching bases. The CDR3 consists of 12 residues. The germline V gene has CDR1 GTSNPN and CDR2 SVGIG (reference sequence). V was cut by 4 bases and J by 5 bases, with 12 bases left in between. Written as DNA, the CDR3 is TGTGCCTGGACCCCAGGGCCCCACGAGCAGTACTTC. It encodes CAWTPGPHEQYF.

There are a few counts of this clone. The rearrangement joins TRBV5-1 to TRBJ1-1, with D possibly being TRBD1 (5 bases). Germline V lookup: CDR1 SGHRS, CDR2 YFSETQ. The ends were cut back, 5 bases at V and 0 bases at J, with 8 bases in the middle. This CDR3 is 13 amino acids long. The CDR3 coding sequence is TGCGCCAGCAGATACAGGATGAACACTGAAGCTTTCTTT. This translates into CASRYRMNTEAFF. The full variable domain, with the rest looked up from reference TRBV5-1 and TRBJ1-1, is KAGVTQTPRYLIKTRGQQVTLSCSPISGHRSVSWYQQTPGQGLQFLFEYFSETQRNKGNFPGRFSGRQFSNSRSEMNVSTLELGDSALYLCASRYRMNTEAFFGQGTRLTVV.

The chain uses TRBV30 and TRBJ2-2; D remains ambiguous. Per the germline V gene, CDR1 is GTSNPN and CDR2 is SVGIG (reference sequence). The V gene lost 3 bases and the J gene lost 8 bases, with 10 bases spanning the gap. This CDR3 spans 12 amino acids. The CDR3, as DNA: TGTGCCTGGAGGGTTGAGGCGGGGGAGCTGTTTTTT. This codes for CAWRVEAGELFF.

V is TRBV2 and J is TRBJ1-1, with 10 bases matching TRBD1. The CDR3 totals 15 residues. Trimming at V came to 4 bases and at J to 4 bases, leaving 6 bases not matched to a gene. The germline gives CDR1 SNHLY, CDR2 FYNNEI. CDR3: CASSGTGGEGTEAFF. The CDR3 bases are TGTGCCAGCAGTGGGACAGGGGGAGAGGGCACTGAAGCTTTCTTT.

This clone was picked up a small number of times. The chain is built from TRBV30 and TRBJ2-1; 8 positions match TRBD2. Trimming cost V 5 bases and J 6 bases; bases outside gene matches: 6. This CDR3 spans 13 amino acids. Germline-derived CDR1 and CDR2 are GTSNPN and SVGIG (reference sequence). CDR3 sequence: CAWDLAGSNEQFF. Written as DNA, the CDR3 is TGTGCCTGGGATTTAGCGGGGAGCAATGAGCAGTTCTTC.

This clone was seen a handful of times. The junction and the germline gene differ at one end; a read error may be behind it. The rearrangement uses TRBV7-7 and TRBJ2-1; 10 nucleotides match TRBD1. Germline V CDR1 and CDR2: SSHAT, FNYEAQ (reference sequence). CDR3 size: 13 residues. CDR3 nucleotide sequence: TGTGCTAGCAGCCGGGACAGGGGCGATGAGCAGTTCTTC. As protein: CASSRDRGDEQFF.

The chain couples TRBV30 to TRBJ2-7, with D perhaps matching TRBD1 (5 bases). Germline CDR1 GTSNPN, CDR2 SVGIG (reference sequence). The CDR3 runs to 12 residues. Trimming pared 7 bases from V and 3 bases from J, leaving 13 bases between. The CDR3 reads CASLGQGYEQYF. The DNA for the CDR3 is TGTGCCTCCCTCGGGCAGGGCTACGAGCAGTACTTC.

The chain couples TRBV18 to TRBJ2-1, with 11 bases that match TRBD1. Unmatched junction bases numbered 8, after V lost 5 bases and J lost 2 bases. The CDR3 is 17 amino acids. Germline V CDR1 and CDR2: KGHSH, LQKENI. The CDR3 bases are TGTGCCAGCTCAGTTACGCCGGGACAGGGGGCCTACAATGAGCAGTTCTTC. It encodes CASSVTPGQGAYNEQFF.

A few counts support this clone. This chain joins TRBV7-9 and TRBJ1-2, with TRBD1 matching over 7 bases. Germline trimming cut 0 bases from V and 7 bases from J; bases unmatched to any gene: 5. The CDR3 has 14 residues. Germline values: CDR1 SEHNR, CDR2 FQNEAQ (reference sequence). The CDR3: CASSLAGQWIGYTF. CDR3 nucleotides: TGTGCCAGCAGCTTAGCGGGACAGTGGATTGGCTACACCTTC.

This clone has a handful of counts. The junction differs from germline at one of its ends, possibly a read error. This rearrangement joins TRBV11-2 to TRBJ2-1; TRBD2 matches 9 bases. This CDR3 has 14 amino acids. Germline assignment: CDR1 SGHAT and CDR2 FQNNGV. CDR3 nucleotides: TGTGCCAGCAGCTTAGTAGGGCGGGAGGGCATTACGGTCTTC. This gives the protein CASSLVGREGITVF.